Below, 27 T cell receptor beta chains from the same sample are listed, as sequenced in a study of blood T cell repertoires in COVID-19. Repertoires were generated with immunoSEQ multiplex PCR, while TCRdb's copy carries only in-frame clones and drops some. The table includes approximately 190,000 clones, around four fifths detected once. Material: peripheral blood. The source is a human donor in a cohort sampled during active COVID-19.

This CDR3 is CASRRQGKNYGYTF. As DNA, the CDR3 is TGCGCCAGCAGGCGACAGGGGAAGAACTATGGCTACACCTTC. The genes are TRBV23-1 and TRBJ1-2; 8 nucleotides match TRBD1. TRBV23-1 is an ORF for which the function is uncertain. J was trimmed by 2 bases and V by 6 bases; bases with no gene match: 5. The CDR3 loop spans 14 amino acids.

This CDR3 reads CASSDQGSSYEQYV. The CDR3 DNA is TGTGCCAGCAGTGATCAGGGCAGCTCCTACGAGCAGTACGTC. This chain uses TRBV2 with TRBJ2-7, with a weak D call TRBD1 (5 bases). CDR3 length: 14 residues. Germline CDR1 reads SNHLY; CDR2 reads FYNNEI. Trimming took off 3 bases at V and 0 bases at J, with 9 bases between the two ends.

This chain links TRBV3-1 (or the pseudogene TRBV3-2) with TRBJ1-2, with 7 bases matching TRBD1. Per germline, CDR1 LGHDT and CDR2 YNNKEL (reference sequence). V trimming: 2 bases; J trimming: 4 bases; junction bases outside the gene matches: 7. This CDR3 has 15 amino acids. CDR3 bases: TGTGCCAGCAGCCAACCGGGACAGAGGCGCTATGGCTACACCTTC. The encoded protein is CASSQPGQRRYGYTF.

This clone occurred once. The rearrangement uses TRBV7-2 and TRBJ2-7, with TRBD2 matching over 10 bases. The J segment lost 6 bases and the V segment lost 4 bases, leaving 18 bases of the junction unmatched. Germline V gene data show CDR1 as SGHTA and CDR2 as FQGNSA. This CDR3 has 18 amino acids. CDR3 DNA sequence: TGTGCCAGCAGCTCTTCGCCGATCCGGACTAGCGGCCCTCTCGAGCAGTACTTC. Translating it yields CASSSSPIRTSGPLEQYF.

This clone was observed a handful of times. The CDR3 is CASSFNTDTQYF. CDR3 bases: TGCGCCAGCAGCTTTAACACAGATACGCAGTATTTT. The V and J genes are TRBV5-1 and TRBJ2-3; D is unresolved. Between the trimmed V and J ends, which lost 2 bases and 2 bases, there was a span of 3 bases. Per germline, CDR1 SGHRS and CDR2 YFSETQ. The CDR3 is made up of 12 amino acids.

The V and J genes are TRBV6-4 and TRBJ2-1; TRBD2 aligns across 7 bases. The germline gives CDR1 MRHNA, CDR2 SNTAGT. V shed 1 base, J shed 6 bases, and the junction held 6 bases outside the gene matches. The CDR3 extends over 15 amino acids. The CDR3 sequence is CASSDFASGINEQFF. The CDR3 DNA is TGTGCCAGCAGTGACTTCGCTAGCGGAATCAATGAGCAGTTCTTC.

The chain has TRBV3-1 (or the pseudogene TRBV3-2) and TRBJ2-3; tentative D call: TRBD2 (5 bases). V was pared by 0 bases and J by 8 bases, with 15 bases between. The CDR3 has 15 residues. Germline loops: CDR1 LGHDT, CDR2 YNNKEL (reference sequence). Written as DNA, the CDR3 is TGTGCCAGCAGCCAAGATTCCGCCCTAGCTGGTACGCAGTATTTT. Its translation: CASSQDSALAGTQYF.

J is TRBJ1-5 and V is TRBV27; D unresolved. Per the germline V gene, CDR1 is MNHEY and CDR2 is SMNVEV (reference sequence). This CDR3 has 17 residues. V lost 6 bases, J lost 2 bases, and 20 bases lay in between. As DNA, the CDR3 is TGTGCCAGCAGCCCCTTCAAGGAGGGTAGAGGCAATCAGCCCCAGCATTTT. As protein: CASSPFKEGRGNQPQHF.

V gene TRBV6-1 combines with J gene TRBJ1-5; D uncertain. Germline values: CDR1 MNHNS, CDR2 SASEGT. Trimming pared 3 bases from V and 7 bases from J, leaving 13 bases between. The CDR3 has 14 residues. CDR3 DNA sequence: TGTGCCAGCAGTGAGTCGGGGTTTCAGCAGCCCCAGCATTTT. Its translation: CASSESGFQQPQHF.

The chain uses TRBV18 and TRBJ1-3; 9 bases fit TRBD1. J gave up 4 bases and V 6 bases, and 4 bases lay outside the gene matches. Germline CDR1 KGHSH, CDR2 LQKENI. The CDR3 sequence is 14 residues long. The CDR3 loop is CASSGDRAGNTIYF. DNA for the CDR3: TGTGCCAGCTCCGGGGACAGGGCCGGAAACACCATATATTTT. Full variable domain (rest looked up from reference TRBV18 and TRBJ1-3): NAGVMQNPRHLVRRRGQEARLRCSPMKGHSHVYWYRQLPEEGLKFMVYLQKENIIDESGMPKERFSAEFPKEGPSILRIQQVVRGDSAAYFCASSGDRAGNTIYFGEGSWLTVV.

The chain joins TRBV3-1 (or the pseudogene TRBV3-2) to TRBJ1-4, with a tentative D call TRBD1 (6 bases). The CDR3 is 19 residues long. Trimming took off 0 bases at V and 0 bases at J, with 17 bases between the two ends. CDR1 and CDR2 from the germline V gene are LGHDT and YNNKEL (reference sequence). The CDR3 loop is CASSQDPTGGPATNEKLFF. The CDR3 region has the DNA TGTGCCAGCAGCCAAGATCCGACGGGGGGCCCTGCAACTAATGAAAAACTGTTTTTT.

CDR3 sequence (DNA): TGTGCCAGCAGTCCGACGGGTGTACGGGGCTACACCTTC. It is translated as CASSPTGVRGYTF. This rearrangement joins TRBV11-2 to TRBJ1-2, with D hard to call. Deletions cut 6 bases from V and 8 bases from J, with 16 bases between. The CDR3 totals 13 residues. Germline V lookup: CDR1 SGHAT, CDR2 FQNNGV.

This chain connects TRBV28 to TRBJ2-6, with D perhaps TRBD2 (6 bases). CDR1 MDHEN and CDR2 SYDVKM come from the germline V gene. V lost 6 bases, J lost 2 bases, and 11 bases lay in between. The CDR3 runs to 15 residues. CDR3 amino acids: CASRGTGTGANVLTF. The DNA of the CDR3 is TGTGCCAGCAGGGGGACTGGAACTGGGGCCAACGTCCTGACTTTC.

The chain employs TRBV28 and TRBJ2-7; possible D gene TRBD2, 5 bases. Trimming pared 6 bases from V and 4 bases from J, leaving 10 bases between. The germline V gene encodes CDR1 MDHEN and CDR2 SYDVKM. The length of the CDR3 is 12 residues. The CDR3 spells CASSLRGYEQYF. In DNA form, the CDR3 reads TGTGCCAGCAGCCTCCGGGGTTACGAGCAGTACTTC. Variable domain in full (rest from reference TRBV28 and TRBJ2-7): DVKVTQSSRYLVKRTGEKVFLECVQDMDHENMFWYRQDPGLGLRLIYFSYDVKMKEKGDIPEGYSVSREKKERFSLILESASTNQTSMYLCASSLRGYEQYFGPGTRLTVT.

This clone was seen only a few times. The chain carries TRBV4-1 and TRBJ1-4; D unclear. The CDR3 contains 15 residues. CDR1 is MGHRA, CDR2 YSYEKL, per germline. V gave up 2 bases and J gave up 8 bases, with 15 bases separating them. CDR3 coding DNA: TGCGCCAGCAGCCAACGAAGCCACAGTCCCGAAAAACTGTTTTTT. It yields the protein CASSQRSHSPEKLFF.

This chain uses TRBV6-5 with TRBJ1-6; TRBD1 is a possible D gene (6 bases). The germline gives CDR1 MNHEY, CDR2 SVGAGI. V lost 0 bases to trimming and J lost 7 bases, with 10 bases between them. This CDR3 has 15 residues. Written as DNA, the CDR3 is TGTGCCAGCAGTTACTCTGGGACACAAAATTCACCCCTCCACTTT. It encodes CASSYSGTQNSPLHF.

This sequence joins TRBV7-8 and TRBJ1-1; a possible D gene is TRBD1 (5 bases). The CDR3 sequence is 17 residues long. V dropped 1 base and J dropped 1 base, with 16 bases sitting between them. Looked up from germline, CDR1 is SGHVS and CDR2 is FQNEAQ. Here the CDR3 reads CASSLDLLGAWNTEAFF. Here the CDR3 DNA reads TGTGCCAGCAGCTTAGATCTTCTAGGGGCTTGGAACACTGAAGCTTTCTTT.

This chain uses TRBV3-1 (or the pseudogene TRBV3-2) with TRBJ2-2; TRBD1 agrees at 9 bases. Trimming took 4 bases from V and 6 from J; bases not matched to a gene: 0. The CDR3 runs 13 residues. The V gene's germline CDR1 is LGHDT and CDR2 YNNKEL (reference sequence). The DNA for the CDR3 is TGTGCCAGCAGCCGGACAGGGGCCGGGGAGCTGTTTTTT. It yields the protein CASSRTGAGELFF.

This clone was observed once. The chain couples TRBV7-3 to TRBJ1-1; D unresolved. The length of the CDR3 is 14 residues. V dropped 5 bases and J dropped 1 base, with 11 bases sitting between them. Germline V gives CDR1 SGHTA, CDR2 FQGTGA. CDR3 bases: TGTGCCAGCAGCCCAGCGTCTGGGAACACTGAAGCTTTCTTT. Its translation is CASSPASGNTEAFF.

V usage is TRBV11-2 and J usage is TRBJ1-5; perhaps TRBD1 as D (5 bases). Germline V CDR1 and CDR2: SGHAT, FQNNGV. V was cut by 3 bases and J by 4 bases, with 7 bases left in between. CDR3 length equals 13 residues. This CDR3 is CASSFGQNQPQHF. CDR3 in DNA: TGTGCCAGCAGCTTCGGACAAAATCAGCCCCAGCATTTT.

In its sample, this clone was seen a few times. V gene TRBV30 combines with J gene TRBJ1-2; D remains unclear. Trimming left V 5 bases short and J 9 bases short, with 13 bases between. This CDR3 has 11 amino acids. In germline, CDR1 is GTSNPN, CDR2 SVGIG (reference sequence). The CDR3 protein is CAWGQYRSYTF. The DNA for the CDR3 is TGTGCCTGGGGCCAATACAGAAGCTACACCTTC.

The V gene is TRBV7-2, the J gene TRBJ2-3; tentative D call: TRBD1 (5 bases). The CDR3 has 13 residues. V was pared by 1 base and J by 8 bases, with 10 bases between. In germline, CDR1 is SGHTA, CDR2 FQGNSA. This CDR3 is CASSLEAGRTQYF. The CDR3 region has the DNA TGTGCCAGCAGCTTAGAGGCAGGGCGTACGCAGTATTTT.

This clone has only a few counts. The J gene is TRBJ2-6, the V gene TRBV19; D is ambiguous. V lost 6 bases and J 0 bases, leaving 3 bases between the germline ends. The length of the CDR3 is 13 residues. The germline gives CDR1 LNHDA, CDR2 SQIVND (reference sequence). The CDR3 coding sequence is TGTGCCAGTAGGAGCTCTGGGGCCAACGTCCTGACTTTC. It encodes CASRSSGANVLTF.

This chain uses TRBV6-5 with TRBJ1-2; D possibly corresponds to TRBD1 (5 bases). Looked up from germline, CDR1 is MNHEY and CDR2 is SVGAGI. The V gene lost 6 bases and the J gene lost 2 bases, with 10 bases spanning the gap. The CDR3 loop spans 13 amino acids. CDR3 region: CASSRDSNYGYTF. The CDR3 DNA is TGTGCCAGCAGCCGAGACAGCAACTATGGCTACACCTTC.

The genes are TRBV10-3 and TRBJ2-1; 11 bases are shared with TRBD2. The length of the CDR3 is 14 residues. J was trimmed by 7 bases and V by 8 bases; bases with no gene match: 7. Germline CDR1 ENHRY, CDR2 SYGVKD. CDR3 loop: CAISLAGEGNEQFF. The CDR3 DNA reads as TGTGCCATCTCACTAGCGGGAGAGGGTAATGAGCAGTTCTTC.

This clone has only a few counts. The V call is TRBV2, the J call TRBJ2-7; 10 bases agree with TRBD1. Germline V gives CDR1 SNHLY, CDR2 FYNNEI. J lost 4 bases, V lost 6 bases, and 6 bases had no gene match. CDR3 size: 14 residues. The CDR3 coding sequence is TGTGCCAGCAGGCCGGGACAGGGGTTGTACGAGCAGTACTTC. The encoded protein is CASRPGQGLYEQYF.

The table lists this clone with a few counts. The rearrangement links TRBV27 to TRBJ1-2; D call uncertain. This CDR3 contains 14 residues. Trimming cost V 3 bases and J 3 bases, with 11 bases left between them. Germline loops: CDR1 MNHEY, CDR2 SMNVEV (reference sequence). In nucleotides, the CDR3 is TGTGCCAGCAGTTTGCACGGTACCGACTATGGCTACACCTTC. This encodes CASSLHGTDYGYTF.